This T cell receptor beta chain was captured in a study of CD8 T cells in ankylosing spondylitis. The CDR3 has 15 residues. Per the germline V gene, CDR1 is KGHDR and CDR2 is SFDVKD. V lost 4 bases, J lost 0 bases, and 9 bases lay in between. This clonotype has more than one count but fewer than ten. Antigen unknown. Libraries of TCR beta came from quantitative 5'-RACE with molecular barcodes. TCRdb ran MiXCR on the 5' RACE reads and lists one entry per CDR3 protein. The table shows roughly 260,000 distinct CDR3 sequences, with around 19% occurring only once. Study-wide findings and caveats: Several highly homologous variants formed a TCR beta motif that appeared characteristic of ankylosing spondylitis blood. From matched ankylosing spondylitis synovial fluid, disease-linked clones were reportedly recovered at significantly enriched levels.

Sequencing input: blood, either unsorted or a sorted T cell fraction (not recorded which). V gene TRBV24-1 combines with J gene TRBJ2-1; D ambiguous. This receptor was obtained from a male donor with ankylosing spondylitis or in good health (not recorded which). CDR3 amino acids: CATSDPVSSYNEQFF. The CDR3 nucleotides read TGTGCCACCAGTGACCCGGTTAGCTCCTACAATGAGCAGTTCTTC.